This TCR beta chain is from a study of cytomegalovirus exposure and HLA in healthy donors. Regarding the study as a whole: A later analysis linked a missense DCLRE1C variant to TCR beta V- and J-gene trimming. Sequencing depth roughly uniform across donors was assumed in presence/absence analyses. Earlier analysis yielded a pattern in which most TCR beta V segments were productive about 87% or about 30% of the time.

Details on this clone: The antigen is not known.

V was pared by 0 bases and J by 0 bases, with 5 bases between. Germline V gives CDR1 SGHTA, CDR2 FQGTGA. CDR3 length: 15 amino acids. This PCR relied on a set of 60 Vbeta primers and 13 Jbeta primers. TCRdb's table, derived via immunoSEQ multiplex PCR, lists solely in-frame clones and lacks some. The repertoire holds under 200,000 clones, with over 70% as singletons. This clonotype was sampled from a man between 18 and 29 years old in good health and CMV-seropositive. The chain uses TRBV7-3 and TRBJ2-2; no definite D call. The source material was PBMCs. CDR3 protein: CASSLTGANTGELFF. CDR3 DNA sequence: TGTGCCAGCAGCTTAACCGGAGCGAACACCGGGGAGCTGTTTTTT. The variable domain in full, with the rest retrieved from reference TRBV7-3 and TRBJ2-2, is GAGVSQTPSNKVTEKGKYVELRCDPISGHTALYWYRQSLGQGPEFLIYFQGTGAADDSGLPNDRFFAVRPEGSVSTLKIQRTERGDSAVYLCASSLTGANTGELFFGEGSRLTVL.